The 30 T cell receptor beta chains listed next were all sequenced from one sample in a study of T cells in Graves' hyperthyroidism and ophthalmopathy. The TCR beta CDR3 regions underwent amplification using RNA transcripts as the source. Carried out on the TCR CDR3, a first-round RT-PCR used the HTBI primer set. A single record per CDR3 protein comes from TCRdb applying MiXCR to the multiplex PCR reads. This sample yields about 350,000 distinct CDR3 sequences, of which about 15% are seen a single time; about 22% belongs to the top ten. Sequencing input: blood. Receptor source: a woman aged 25 to 39 with Graves' hyperthyroidism.

This chain uses TRBV24-1 with TRBJ2-1; D may be TRBD2 (6 bases). The germline gives CDR1 KGHDR, CDR2 SFDVKD. The CDR3 is made up of 18 amino acids. Trimming took 4 bases from V and 3 from J, leaving 21 bases between them. The CDR3 coding sequence is TGTGCCACCAGTGACCCCACAATGGAGGGAGCGGTCTACAATGAGCAGTTCTTC. Translation gives CATSDPTMEGAVYNEQFF.

This sequence joins TRBV24-1 and TRBJ2-6, with a weak D call TRBD2 (5 bases). The CDR3 loop spans 13 amino acids. The V end was cut by 11 bases, the J end by 1 base, with 8 bases between. Per the germline V gene, CDR1 is KGHDR and CDR2 is SFDVKD. In nucleotides, the CDR3 is TGTGCCATAAGCGGTTCTGGGGCCAACGTCCTGACTTTC. Protein sequence: CAISGSGANVLTF.

This clonotype was counted between two and nine times. V and J are TRBV20-1 and TRBJ1-2; TRBD1 might be the D (5 bases). The germline V and J ends were trimmed by 6 bases and 6 bases, with 14 bases remaining between them. CDR1 and CDR2 from the germline V gene are DFQATT and SNEGSKA (reference sequence). The CDR3 sequence is 12 residues long. CDR3 sequence: CSAMTVADGYTF. DNA of the CDR3: TGCAGTGCCATGACAGTGGCGGATGGCTACACCTTC.

As DNA, the CDR3 is TGTGCCTGGAGTGTACCGGTTGTCCAGGGTGAGCAGTTCTTC. Its protein is CAWSVPVVQGEQFF. This chain connects TRBV30 to TRBJ2-1, with D tentatively TRBD1 (5 bases). V was cut by 0 bases and J by 9 bases, with 15 bases left in between. The CDR3 totals 14 residues. Germline CDR1 reads GTSNPN; CDR2 reads SVGIG (reference sequence).

This clonotype was detected a few times. V and J are TRBV5-6 and TRBJ2-2, with D possibly TRBD1 on 5 matching bases. The CDR3 is made up of 14 amino acids. The germline V gene has CDR1 SGHDT and CDR2 YYEEEE. Trimming removed 0 bases from V and 8 bases from J, with 11 bases in between. The CDR3 loop is CASSLVAGKGELFF. The CDR3 region has the DNA TGTGCCAGCAGCTTGGTGGCAGGGAAAGGGGAGCTGTTTTTT. The variable domain in full, with the rest retrieved from reference TRBV5-6 and TRBJ2-2, is DAGVTQSPTHLIKTRGQQVTLRCSPKSGHDTVSWYQQALGQGPQFIFQYYEEEERQRGNFPDRFSGHQFPNYSSELNVNALLLGDSALYLCASSLVAGKGELFFGEGSRLTVL.

This clonotype showed up just a few times. The genes are TRBV5-5 and TRBJ2-3; 8 nucleotides match TRBD1. CDR3 length equals 15 residues. V lost 2 bases, J lost 6 bases, and 8 bases stayed unmatched. CDR1 SGHKS and CDR2 YYEKEE come from the germline V gene (reference sequence). The CDR3 loop reads CASSLVTGGMDTQYF. The DNA for the CDR3 is TGTGCCAGCAGCTTAGTTACAGGGGGTATGGATACGCAGTATTTT. The full variable domain, with the rest looked up from reference TRBV5-5 and TRBJ2-3, is DAGVTQSPTHLIKTRGQQVTLRCSPISGHKSVSWYQQVLGQGPQFIFQYYEKEERGRGNFPDRFSARQFPNYSSELNVNALLLGDSALYLCASSLVTGGMDTQYFGPGTRLTVL.

This clonotype was seen at least ten times. CDR3 sequence reads: CASSLLPGDRRTDTQYF. The CDR3 region has the DNA TGTGCCAGCAGCTTGTTACCCGGGGATCGGCGCACAGATACGCAGTATTTT. The genes are TRBV11-1 and TRBJ2-3; D may be TRBD2 (5 bases). Trimming took off 3 bases at V and 1 base at J, with 17 bases between the two ends. The CDR3 loop spans 17 amino acids. Looked up from germline, CDR1 is SGHAT and CDR2 is FQDESV (reference sequence).

This rearrangement joins TRBV14 to TRBJ2-2; maybe TRBD1 (6 bases). V lost 4 bases, J lost 2 bases, and 14 bases lay in between. Germline loops: CDR1 SGHDN, CDR2 FVKESK. There are 16 residues in the CDR3. As DNA, the CDR3 is TGTGCCAGCAGCCTCCGACGGGACACCAACACCGGGGAGCTGTTTTTT. Protein: CASSLRRDTNTGELFF.

This clonotype was seen a few times. Written as DNA, the CDR3 is TGCAGTGCTAGAGATTTGGGGGACTACAATGAGCAGTTCTTC. It is translated as CSARDLGDYNEQFF. This sequence joins TRBV20-1 and TRBJ2-1, with D perhaps matching TRBD1 or TRBD2 (5 bases each). The CDR3 runs to 14 residues. Germline-derived CDR1 and CDR2 are DFQATT and SNEGSKA (reference sequence). V was clipped by 0 bases and J by 3 bases, with 9 bases between them.

The sample holds many counts of this clonotype. The CDR3 here is CASSLALAGRTDTQYF. CDR3 coding DNA: TGCGCCAGCAGCTTGGCACTAGCGGGACGCACAGATACGCAGTATTTT. J is TRBJ2-3 and V is TRBV5-1; 10 nucleotides agree with TRBD2. CDR1 is SGHRS and CDR2 is YFSETQ in the germline V gene. Trimming removed 0 bases from V and 1 base from J; junction bases left unmatched: 2. The CDR3 is 16 amino acids.

V gene TRBV4-3 combines with J gene TRBJ1-2; 9 bases map to TRBD1. CDR1 is LGHNA and CDR2 is YSLEER in the germline V gene. This CDR3 contains 14 residues. Trimming removed 4 bases from V and 8 bases from J; junction bases left unmatched: 8. In nucleotides, the CDR3 is TGCGCCAGCAGCCGGGCGGGACAGGGAAAGGGCTACACCTTC. The encoded protein is CASSRAGQGKGYTF.

This clonotype has more than one count but fewer than ten. The DNA of the CDR3 is TGTGCCAGCAGCTCAAAAAGGTGGATAGCGTTTCAAGAGACCCAGTACTTC. Translating it yields CASSSKRWIAFQETQYF. The chain combines TRBV7-8 with TRBJ2-5; D is perhaps TRBD2 (5 bases). The CDR3 length is 17 residues. Germline values: CDR1 SGHVS, CDR2 FQNEAQ. V was trimmed by 4 bases and J by 2 bases, leaving 20 bases between them. Supplemented by reference TRBV7-8 and TRBJ2-5, the full variable domain reads GAGVSQSPRYKVAKRGQDVALRCDPISGHVSLFWYQQALGQGPEFLTYFQNEAQLDKSGLPSDRFFAERPEGSVSTLKIQRTQQEDSAVYLCASSSKRWIAFQETQYFGPGTRLLVL.

This clonotype was counted between two and nine times. The chain has TRBV11-2 and TRBJ2-1, with TRBD1 matching 8 bases. CDR1 SGHAT and CDR2 FQNNGV come from the germline V gene. V lost 4 bases to trimming and J lost 9 bases; unmatched junction nucleotides: 8. The CDR3 consists of 14 residues. The CDR3 sequence: CASSWGQARAEQFF. The CDR3 DNA follows: TGTGCCAGCAGCTGGGGACAGGCTCGAGCTGAGCAGTTCTTC.

This clonotype was seen a handful of times. Germline and junction disagree at one end, which may indicate a read error. The chain employs TRBV2 and TRBJ2-2, with 12 nucleotides matching TRBD1. Germline V gene sequence: CDR1 SNHLY, CDR2 FYNNEI. The CDR3 runs 15 residues. Written as DNA, the CDR3 is TGTGCCAGCAGGGGACAGGGGGCGAATACCGGGGAGCTGTTTTTT. Protein product: CASRGQGANTGELFF. Full variable domain (missing parts from reference TRBV2 and TRBJ2-2): EPEVTQTPSHQVTQMGQEVILRCVPISNHLYFYWYRQILGQKVEFLVSFYNNEISEKSEIFDDQFSVERPDGSNFTLKIRSTKLEDSAMYFCASRGQGANTGELFFGEGSRLTVL.

The chain combines TRBV24-1 with TRBJ2-7; perhaps D is TRBD1 or TRBD2 (5 bases each). V lost 0 bases and J 5 bases, leaving 7 bases between the germline ends. CDR1 and CDR2 (germline): KGHDR, SFDVKD. CDR3 length: 13 amino acids. The CDR3 sequence is CATSDLRGDEQYF. As DNA, the CDR3 is TGTGCCACCAGTGATTTGCGAGGGGACGAGCAGTACTTC.

This clonotype was seen ten or more times. CDR3: CAWSWMGSNEQFF. Here the CDR3 DNA reads TGTGCCTGGAGCTGGATGGGGAGCAATGAGCAGTTCTTC. This chain joins TRBV30 and TRBJ2-1; TRBD2 is a possible D gene (5 bases). The ends were cut back, 3 bases at V and 6 bases at J, with 12 bases in the middle. Looked up from germline, CDR1 is GTSNPN and CDR2 is SVGIG (reference sequence). The length of the CDR3 is 13 residues.

This clonotype was seen ten or more times. The chain has TRBV5-1 and TRBJ2-3, with 13 bases matching TRBD2. Germline lookup yields CDR1 SGHRS and CDR2 YFSETQ. V gave up 4 bases and J gave up 4 bases; unmatched junction bases: 3. The CDR3 is 15 amino acids. This chain's CDR3 is CASSIGLAGADTQYF. CDR3 in DNA: TGCGCCAGCAGCATTGGACTAGCGGGAGCAGATACGCAGTATTTT.

The V call is TRBV25-1, the J call TRBJ2-6, with D perhaps matching TRBD1 or TRBD2 (6 bases each). V was clipped by 1 base and J by 3 bases, with 16 bases between them. Germline assignment: CDR1 MGHDK and CDR2 SYGVNS. The CDR3 is made up of 18 amino acids. CDR3 sequence (DNA): TGTGCCAGCAGTGAATCGGGTAGGGGGGTTGGTGGGGCCAACGTCCTGACTTTC. It yields the protein CASSESGRGVGGANVLTF.

This clonotype was seen repeatedly, ten times or more. This sequence joins TRBV12-3 or TRBV12-4 and TRBJ1-5; D is ambiguous. V was cut by 3 bases and J by 0 bases, with 9 bases left in between. The CDR3 is made up of 15 amino acids. The CDR3 nucleotides read TGTGCCAGCAGTTTGTGGATAGATAGCAATCAGCCCCAGCATTTT. Protein sequence: CASSLWIDSNQPQHF.

This clonotype has a count of ten or more. This chain links TRBV28 with TRBJ2-7, with TRBD2 identical over 7 bases. The V and J ends lost 6 bases and 7 bases, in that order; junction bases with no gene match: 18. CDR3 size: 16 residues. CDR1 and CDR2 (germline): MDHEN, SYDVKM. The CDR3: CASSLWGGEYVREQYF. The CDR3 DNA is TGTGCCAGCAGCCTATGGGGGGGGGAATACGTGAGGGAGCAGTACTTC.

The genes are TRBV30 and TRBJ1-3, with no clear D. Germline loops: CDR1 GTSNPN, CDR2 SVGIG (reference sequence). V lost 3 bases and J lost 8, with 14 bases in between. CDR3 length: 13 residues. CDR3 amino acids: CAWSRSDGYTIYF. For the CDR3, the DNA is TGTGCCTGGAGCAGGTCCGACGGGTACACCATATATTTT.

The chain has TRBV3-1 and TRBJ2-1; TRBD2 is a possible D gene (5 bases). With 8 bases removed from V and 9 bases from J, the gap between germline ends came to 11 bases. Germline lookup yields CDR1 LGHDT and CDR2 YNNKEL (reference sequence). This CDR3 is 11 amino acids long. The CDR3, as DNA: TGTGCCAGCGCCTCCCGGGGTGAGCAGTTCTTC. Translating it yields CASASRGEQFF.

In this sample, this clonotype turned up a few times. This chain uses TRBV5-1 with TRBJ2-5; D call uncertain. Germline V gene sequence: CDR1 SGHRS, CDR2 YFSETQ. V lost 4 bases and J 6 bases, leaving 16 bases between the germline ends. This CDR3 has 14 amino acids. The CDR3 here is CASSPQEMGKTQYF. CDR3 in DNA: TGCGCCAGCAGCCCGCAGGAGATGGGAAAGACCCAGTACTTC.

This clonotype showed up many times. The chain carries TRBV28 and TRBJ2-1; TRBD2 matches 8 bases. V gave up 3 bases and J gave up 7 bases; unmatched junction bases: 8. This CDR3 region has 15 residues. Germline CDR1 and CDR2: MDHEN and SYDVKM. The CDR3 region has the DNA TGTGCCAGCAGTTTCGGGAGGGAGGGCCTGAATGAGCAGTTCTTC. Encoded protein: CASSFGREGLNEQFF.

This clonotype showed up just a few times. J is TRBJ2-7 and V is TRBV4-1; no firm D call. There are 13 residues in the CDR3. The germline V gene encodes CDR1 MGHRA and CDR2 YSYEKL. V was clipped by 0 bases and J by 3 bases, with 6 bases between them. CDR3 in DNA: TGCGCCAGCAGCCAAGACGGGTACTACGAGCAGTACTTC. Its protein is CASSQDGYYEQYF.

This clonotype showed up many times. V is TRBV11-2 and J is TRBJ2-3, with D unresolved. Looked up from germline, CDR1 is SGHAT and CDR2 is FQNNGV. The CDR3 sequence is 15 residues long. V was shortened by 5 bases and J by 1 base, with 13 bases between the two germline ends. CDR3 in DNA: TGTGCCAGCAGCCTCCGAGGTCTGCGCACAGATACGCAGTATTTT. Its protein is CASSLRGLRTDTQYF.

The V call is TRBV28, the J call TRBJ2-1, with D possibly TRBD2 on 5 matching bases. V dropped 4 bases and J dropped 0 bases, with 13 bases sitting between them. Germline assignment: CDR1 MDHEN and CDR2 SYDVKM. This CDR3 has 16 residues. The CDR3 region is CASSSEGSISYNEQFF. In DNA form, the CDR3 reads TGTGCCAGCAGTTCCGAGGGCAGCATCTCCTACAATGAGCAGTTCTTC.

This clonotype came up many times. This sequence joins TRBV29-1 and TRBJ2-7, with D possibly matching TRBD1 (6 bases). With 7 bases removed from V and 6 bases from J, the gap between germline ends came to 16 bases. Germline CDR1 reads SQVTM; CDR2 reads ANQGSEA. The CDR3 extends over 12 amino acids. Here the CDR3 DNA reads TGCAGCGGCAGGGGCGCAGCCTCCGAGCAGTACTTC. Protein: CSGRGAASEQYF.

This clonotype was seen a few times. This chain links TRBV5-1 with TRBJ2-7; TRBD1 agrees at 8 bases. Germline CDR1 reads SGHRS; CDR2 reads YFSETQ. Losses at the gene ends were 3 bases for V and 4 bases for J; bases not matched to a gene: 6. The CDR3 consists of 14 residues. CDR3 sequence (DNA): TGCGCCAGCAGCTCACAGGGGGGTTTTTACGAGCAGTACTTC. Translation: CASSSQGGFYEQYF.

J is TRBJ1-2 and V is TRBV6-1, with D perhaps TRBD1 (5 bases). Deletions cut 0 bases from V and 5 bases from J, with 19 bases between. The CDR3 sequence is 17 residues long. Per germline, CDR1 MNHNS and CDR2 SASEGT. Here the CDR3 DNA reads TGTGCCAGCAGTGAAGCTCCGGGGACCGCAGCGGTGTATGGCTACACCTTC. Its protein product is CASSEAPGTAAVYGYTF.